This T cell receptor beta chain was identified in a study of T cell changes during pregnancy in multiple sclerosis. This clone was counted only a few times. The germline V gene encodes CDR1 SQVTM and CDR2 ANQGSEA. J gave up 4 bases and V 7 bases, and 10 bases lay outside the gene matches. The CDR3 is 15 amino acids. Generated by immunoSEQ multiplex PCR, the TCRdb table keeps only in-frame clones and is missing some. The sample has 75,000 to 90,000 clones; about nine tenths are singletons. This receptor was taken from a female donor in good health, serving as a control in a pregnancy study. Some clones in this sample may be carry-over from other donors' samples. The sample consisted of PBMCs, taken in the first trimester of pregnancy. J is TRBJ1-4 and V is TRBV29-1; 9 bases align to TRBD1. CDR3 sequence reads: CSAYKDRGYNEKLFF. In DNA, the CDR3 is TGCAGCGCCTATAAGGACAGGGGTTATAATGAAAAACTGTTTTTT.